This T cell receptor beta chain was sequenced in a study of T cell responses to AZD1222 COVID-19 vaccine. CDR1 SGHKS and CDR2 YYEKEE come from the germline V gene (reference sequence). The CDR3 is 14 residues long. The V and J ends lost 7 bases and 2 bases respectively, with 15 bases between them. TCRdb keeps only in-frame clones here, not all; method: immunoSEQ multiplex PCR. The repertoire has approximately 140,000 clones, roughly 92% of them found once; the top ten carry about 1.1%. This clone was detected once. This TCR derives from an adult who received the AZD1222 COVID-19 vaccine. The genes are TRBV5-5 and TRBJ1-1, with no clear D. Material: peripheral blood, obtained 28 days after the second AZD1222 dose. The DNA of the CDR3 is TGTGCCAGCTACGCTTTGGCAGAAAACACTGAAGCTTTCTTT. Its translation is CASYALAENTEAFF.